The 25 T cell receptor beta chains presented below share a single source sample, sequenced in a study of blood T cell repertoires in COVID-19 (dated by TCRdb to 2019 to 2021). Library creation used the immunoSEQ multiplex PCR assay. The immuneACCESS repertoire file appears here via TCRdb, limited to in-frame rearrangements. These files lack a portion of the clones; in checked studies, under half of the deficit traces to unresolved V genes, and the cause of the others is not known. For this sample the table gives roughly 250,000 clones, of which about 88% were detected only once. Approximately 2.2% of the sample is held by the ten biggest clonotypes. Material: peripheral blood. These receptors came from a woman between 40 and 50 years old who had recovered from COVID-19.

CDR3 in DNA: TGTGCCAGCAGTCCACCGGGGGCAGGGGGTGGAAACACTGAAGCTTTCTTT. It codes for CASSPPGAGGGNTEAFF. This sequence joins TRBV6-2 or TRBV6-3 and TRBJ1-1; 7 nucleotides agree with TRBD1. The CDR3 runs to 17 residues. V lost 5 bases to trimming and J lost 2 bases; unmatched junction nucleotides: 14. The germline CDR1 and CDR2 sequences are MNHEY and SVGEGT.

Details on this clone: Other DNA sequences in the same sample also yield this CDR3. The V and J genes are TRBV20-1 and TRBJ1-2; weak D call: TRBD1 (6 bases). Germline CDR1 DFQATT, CDR2 SNEGSKA (reference sequence). CDR3 length: 13 residues. Trimming stripped 3 bases from V and 2 bases from J, with 10 bases between. The CDR3 nucleotides are TGCAGTGCTAGTTCGGGGGGCAACTATGGCTACACCTTC. This sequence encodes CSASSGGNYGYTF.

The chain has TRBV28 and TRBJ1-5; a weak D match, TRBD1 (5 bases). This CDR3 spans 13 amino acids. Trimming cost V 8 bases and J 5 bases, with 13 bases left between them. Germline V lookup: CDR1 MDHEN, CDR2 SYDVKM. CDR3: CASGGFGDQPQHF. CDR3 coding DNA: TGTGCCAGCGGGGGGTTTGGGGATCAGCCCCAGCATTTT.

V gene TRBV28 combines with J gene TRBJ1-4; a possible D gene is TRBD1 (6 bases). Trimming left V 2 bases short and J 5 bases short, with 9 bases between. The length of the CDR3 is 14 residues. Germline V gene data show CDR1 as MDHEN and CDR2 as SYDVKM. The DNA of the CDR3 is TGTGCCAGCAGTTTACGGCAGGGGAATGAAAAACTGTTTTTT. The encoded protein is CASSLRQGNEKLFF.

The rearrangement uses TRBV2 and TRBJ1-4; D gene uncertain. Trimming pared 5 bases from V and 0 bases from J, leaving 10 bases between. Germline CDR1 SNHLY, CDR2 FYNNEI. This CDR3 is 15 amino acids long. In nucleotides, the CDR3 is TGTGCCAGCAGTTTTAACGGGGCAACTAATGAAAAACTGTTTTTT. This sequence encodes CASSFNGATNEKLFF.

The gene calls are TRBV12-3 or TRBV12-4 and TRBJ1-1, with TRBD1 as a possible D gene (6 bases). V was clipped by 6 bases and J by 5 bases, with 13 bases between them. CDR3 length equals 13 residues. The CDR3 bases are TGTGCCAGCAGCTTAAGGGGGAGAACTGAAGCTTTCTTT. Its protein product is CASSLRGRTEAFF.

This clone has more than one count but fewer than ten. This chain joins TRBV7-3 and TRBJ2-2; D is uncertain. The CDR3 runs to 15 residues. Germline V gene data show CDR1 as SGHTA and CDR2 as FQGTGA. The germline V and J ends were trimmed by 3 bases and 6 bases, with 14 bases remaining between them. The CDR3 DNA sequence: TGTGCCAGCAGCTTCGTCGGGTCTACGGCCGGGGAGCTGTTTTTT. This encodes CASSFVGSTAGELFF.

V usage is TRBV24-1 and J usage is TRBJ2-5; 10 bases fit TRBD2. Germline values: CDR1 KGHDR, CDR2 SFDVKD. The CDR3 consists of 15 residues. V shed 4 bases and J 5 bases; nucleotides not matched to a gene: 6. The CDR3 reads CATSDRTSGLETQYF. The CDR3 nucleotides read TGTGCCACCAGTGACCGGACTAGCGGTTTGGAGACCCAGTACTTC.

The chain's CDR3 is CASSQMPNYGYTF. The CDR3 nucleotides read TGTGCCAGCAGCCAGATGCCCAACTATGGCTACACCTTC. The gene calls are TRBV6-5 and TRBJ1-2; D unclear. Germline V gene data show CDR1 as MNHEY and CDR2 as SVGAGI. V lost 6 bases, J lost 2 bases, and 10 bases lay in between. This CDR3 region has 13 residues.

The rearrangement joins TRBV30 to TRBJ2-7, with TRBD2 identical over 9 bases. V trimming: 1 base; J trimming: 3 bases; junction bases outside the gene matches: 13. CDR3 length equals 17 residues. Germline CDR1 reads GTSNPN; CDR2 reads SVGIG (reference sequence). The CDR3 loop reads CAWSAFGPSGDYYEQYF. CDR3 in DNA: TGTGCCTGGAGTGCCTTTGGCCCTAGCGGGGATTACTACGAGCAGTACTTC.

This clone was picked up a small number of times. The chain is built from TRBV2 and TRBJ1-1, with 7 nucleotides matching TRBD1. With V trimmed by 5 bases and J by 4 bases, 4 bases remained unmatched. Germline V gene lookup returns CDR1 SNHLY and CDR2 FYNNEI. This CDR3 spans 13 amino acids. CDR3 region: CASSRQGGTEAFF. The CDR3 DNA follows: TGTGCCAGCAGTAGACAGGGAGGCACTGAAGCTTTCTTT.

This clone has just a few counts. The J gene is TRBJ2-7, the V gene TRBV2; D is unresolved. V lost 6 bases, J lost 4 bases, and 13 bases lay in between. The CDR3 is 13 residues long. The germline CDR1 and CDR2 sequences are SNHLY and FYNNEI. The CDR3 is CASSMSVGYEQYF. CDR3 in DNA: TGTGCCAGCAGCATGTCAGTCGGGTACGAGCAGTACTTC.

This chain links TRBV7-3 with TRBJ2-1; 8 bases map to TRBD1. The CDR3 loop spans 15 amino acids. V trimming: 1 base; J trimming: 3 bases; junction bases outside the gene matches: 2. Germline CDR1 and CDR2: SGHTA and FQGTGA. CDR3 sequence: CASSLRTGNYNEQFF. The CDR3 region has the DNA TGTGCCAGCAGCTTAAGGACAGGGAACTACAATGAGCAGTTCTTC.

V usage is TRBV7-3 and J usage is TRBJ2-2; TRBD1 agrees at 8 bases. This CDR3 is built from 15 residues. CDR1 is SGHTA and CDR2 is FQGTGA in the germline V gene. V lost 4 bases to trimming and J lost 9 bases; unmatched junction nucleotides: 10. DNA of the CDR3: TGTGCCAGCAGCTCCGGACAGGGATGGTCTCGGGAGCTGTTTTTT. Translated, it gives CASSSGQGWSRELFF.

This sequence joins TRBV12-3 or TRBV12-4 and TRBJ2-4; D possibly corresponds to TRBD2 (5 bases). Trimming took off 1 base at V and 9 bases at J, with 10 bases between the two ends. This CDR3 region has 13 residues. The CDR3 reads CASSLGPGIIQYF. The CDR3 DNA reads as TGTGCCAGCAGTTTAGGACCGGGGATCATTCAGTACTTC.

The gene calls are TRBV7-2 and TRBJ2-5; 13 bases fit TRBD2. The CDR3 has 15 amino acids. V was clipped by 6 bases and J by 5 bases; unmatched bases: 6. Germline-derived CDR1 and CDR2 are SGHTA and FQGNSA. The CDR3 spells CASSRTSGSRETQYF. The CDR3 bases are TGTGCCAGCAGTCGGACTAGCGGGAGTCGGGAGACCCAGTACTTC.

This chain links TRBV30 with TRBJ1-1; 8 bases line up with TRBD1. The CDR3 is 13 residues long. Germline V gene sequence: CDR1 GTSNPN, CDR2 SVGIG (reference sequence). V lost 0 bases to trimming and J lost 3 bases; unmatched junction nucleotides: 0. The CDR3 region is CAWSVQGDTEAFF. The CDR3 DNA reads as TGTGCCTGGAGTGTACAGGGGGACACTGAAGCTTTCTTT.

The chain couples TRBV5-6 to TRBJ2-5; 9 bases match TRBD2. J was trimmed by 5 bases and V by 2 bases; bases with no gene match: 10. The CDR3 has 16 residues. Germline CDR1 reads SGHDT; CDR2 reads YYEEEE. The CDR3 is CASSFRRGGRWETQYF. For the CDR3, the DNA is TGTGCCAGCAGCTTTCGGCGGGGGGGCCGTTGGGAGACCCAGTACTTC.

In nucleotides, the CDR3 is TGCGCCAGCAGCTTGCACCCAGGGGGCTCCTACGAGCAGTACTTC. Its translation: CASSLHPGGSYEQYF. This sequence joins TRBV5-1 and TRBJ2-7; 7 positions match TRBD1. From germline, CDR1 is SGHRS and CDR2 YFSETQ. V dropped 1 base and J dropped 0; count of bases not matched to a gene: 4. This CDR3 is built from 15 residues. The whole variable domain, remainder taken from reference TRBV5-1 and TRBJ2-7, is KAGVTQTPRYLIKTRGQQVTLSCSPISGHRSVSWYQQTPGQGLQFLFEYFSETQRNKGNFPGRFSGRQFSNSRSEMNVSTLELGDSALYLCASSLHPGGSYEQYFGPGTRLTVT.

This chain joins TRBV6-2 or TRBV6-3 and TRBJ2-7; the match to TRBD1 covers 9 bases. V was pared by 2 bases and J by 3 bases, with 11 bases of the junction left unmatched. The CDR3 sequence is 17 residues long. Germline CDR1 MNHEY, CDR2 SVGEGT. CDR3 DNA: TGTGCCAGCAGTTACCTGCGGGGACAGGGAGAGTTCTACGAGCAGTACTTC. Translating gives CASSYLRGQGEFYEQYF.

The V gene is TRBV19, the J gene TRBJ2-5; 8 nucleotides align to TRBD1. Looked up from germline, CDR1 is LNHDA and CDR2 is SQIVND (reference sequence). Trimming at V came to 4 bases and at J to 4 bases, leaving 5 bases not matched to a gene. The CDR3 spans 14 residues. The CDR3 DNA reads as TGTGCCAGTAGTACCGGACAGGGAGGAGAGACCCAGTACTTC. This sequence encodes CASSTGQGGETQYF.

The rearrangement joins TRBV2 to TRBJ1-2, with D unresolved. There are 12 residues in the CDR3. Trimming stripped 7 bases from V and 6 bases from J, with 12 bases between. Germline V CDR1 and CDR2: SNHLY, FYNNEI. This CDR3 is CASNGERDGYTF. DNA of the CDR3: TGTGCCAGCAATGGGGAGAGGGATGGCTACACCTTC.

The chain combines TRBV7-9 with TRBJ1-6; TRBD1 matches 7 bases. The CDR3 extends over 14 amino acids. Germline V gene lookup returns CDR1 SEHNR and CDR2 FQNEAQ (reference sequence). V gave up 3 bases and J gave up 14 bases; unmatched junction bases: 10. CDR3 residues: CASSFTGARRSLHF. In nucleotides, the CDR3 is TGTGCCAGCAGCTTTACAGGGGCCCGACGGTCCCTCCACTTT. Drawing the rest from reference TRBV7-9 and TRBJ1-6, the complete variable domain is DTGVSQNPRHKITKRGQNVTFRCDPISEHNRLYWYRQTLGQGPEFLTYFQNEAQLEKSRLLSDRFSAERPKGSFSTLEIQRTEQGDSAMYLCASSFTGARRSLHFGNGTRLTVT.

The CDR3 loop is CAPRWAGRGGETQYF. The CDR3 DNA sequence: TGTGCCCCTAGATGGGCAGGGCGCGGAGGGGAGACCCAGTACTTC. This sequence joins TRBV19 and TRBJ2-5, with D tentatively TRBD2 (6 bases). Looked up from germline, CDR1 is LNHDA and CDR2 is SQIVND (reference sequence). With 11 bases removed from V and 5 bases from J, the gap between germline ends came to 24 bases. The CDR3 runs 15 residues.

This chain links TRBV7-2 with TRBJ2-7, with 10 bases aligning to TRBD2. Unmatched junction bases numbered 6, after V lost 5 bases and J lost 2 bases. CDR3 length equals 15 residues. In germline, CDR1 is SGHTA, CDR2 FQGNSA. The CDR3: CASSQGTSVPYEQYF. The CDR3 nucleotides are TGTGCCAGCAGCCAAGGGACTAGCGTTCCCTACGAGCAGTACTTC.